The clone carrying this T cell receptor beta chain was counted ten times or more. TCR beta CDR3 regions were amplified from RNA. First-round RT-PCR targeting the TCR CDR3 was performed with the HTBI primer set. TCRdb redid the calling of the multiplex PCR reads with MiXCR, one entry per CDR3 protein. The sample has 450,000 to 650,000 distinct CDR3 sequences, approximately 17% seen once. The data derive from a study of T cells in Graves' hyperthyroidism and ophthalmopathy. Germline V gene data show CDR1 as SGHRS and CDR2 as YFSETQ. The length of the CDR3 is 16 residues. With 0 bases clipped from V and 6 bases from J, the junction kept 6 bases outside the gene matches.

The receptor comes from a woman younger than 35 with Graves' ophthalmopathy. Sequencing input: blood. This chain joins TRBV5-1 and TRBJ2-2; TRBD1 aligns across 9 bases. CDR3 sequence (DNA): TGCGCCAGCAGCTTGGACGCACAGGGGGCGTCCGGGGAGCTGTTTTTT. Translated: CASSLDAQGASGELFF.